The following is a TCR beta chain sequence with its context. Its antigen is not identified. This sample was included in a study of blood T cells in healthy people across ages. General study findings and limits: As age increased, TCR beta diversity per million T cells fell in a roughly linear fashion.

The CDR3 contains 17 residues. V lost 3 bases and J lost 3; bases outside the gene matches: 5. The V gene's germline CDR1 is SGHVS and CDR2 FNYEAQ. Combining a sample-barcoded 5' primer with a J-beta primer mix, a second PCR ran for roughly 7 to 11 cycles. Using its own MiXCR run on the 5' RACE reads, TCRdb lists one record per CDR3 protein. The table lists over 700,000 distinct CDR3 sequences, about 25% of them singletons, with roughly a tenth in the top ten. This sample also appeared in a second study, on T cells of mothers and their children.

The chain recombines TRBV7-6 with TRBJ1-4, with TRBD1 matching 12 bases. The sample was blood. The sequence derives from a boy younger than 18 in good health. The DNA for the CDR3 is TGTGCCAGCAGCTTCCCGGGACAGGGGGCCCCTAATGAAAAACTGTTTTTT. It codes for CASSFPGQGAPNEKLFF.